Below are 6 T cell receptor beta chains sequenced from a single sample in a study of T cell repertoires in cytomegalovirus infection. One entry per CDR3 protein results from TCRdb running MiXCR on the reads. This table has 350,000 to 450,000 distinct CDR3 sequences, around a sixth appearing once. The sample consisted of PBMCs. The receptors originated from a human donor in good health (CMV status not recorded). Some clones in this sample may be carry-over from other donors' samples.

As concerns this clonotype: At one boundary the junction diverges from the germline segment, which might be a read error. The chain has TRBV7-9 and TRBJ2-1; D is unclear. CDR1 SEHNR and CDR2 FQNEAQ come from the germline V gene (reference sequence). CDR3 length: 12 amino acids. The CDR3 protein is CAVGSLSDEQFF. CDR3 DNA sequence: TGCGCAGTCGGCTCACTCTCGGATGAGCAGTTCTTC. Variable domain in full (rest from reference TRBV7-9 and TRBJ2-1): DTGVSQNPRHKITKRGQNVTFRCDPISEHNRLYWYRQTLGQGPEFLTYFQNEAQLEKSRLLSDRFSAERPKGSFSTLEIQRTEQGDSAMYLCAVGSLSDEQFFGPGTRLTVL.

Many counts were recorded for this clonotype. The gene calls are TRBV7-3 and TRBJ2-3; TRBD1 agrees at 9 bases. Germline CDR1 and CDR2: SGHTA and FQGTGA. The J segment lost 4 bases and the V segment lost 4 bases, leaving 6 bases of the junction unmatched. The CDR3 is 15 residues long. The CDR3 here is CASSSTGQGADTQYF. CDR3 sequence (DNA): TGTGCCAGCAGCTCGACGGGACAGGGTGCAGATACGCAGTATTTT.

In its sample, this clonotype was seen a few times. The chain uses TRBV9 and TRBJ2-3; D perhaps matches TRBD1 (5 bases). V gave up 0 bases and J gave up 2 bases, with 16 bases separating them. This CDR3 has 17 amino acids. Per germline, CDR1 SGDLS and CDR2 YYNGEE. CDR3 protein: CASSVVTEETLTDTQYF. The DNA of the CDR3 is TGTGCCAGCAGCGTAGTGACAGAAGAAACCCTCACAGATACGCAGTATTTT. Filled out from reference TRBV9 and TRBJ2-3, the complete variable domain reads DSGVTQTPKHLITATGQRVTLRCSPRSGDLSVYWYQQSLDQGLQFLIQYYNGEERAKGNILERFSAQQFPDLHSELNLSSLELGDSALYFCASSVVTEETLTDTQYFGPGTRLTVL.

The chain has TRBV11-2 and TRBJ2-4; 8 positions agree with TRBD1. Trimming at V came to 5 bases and at J to 9 bases, leaving 12 bases not matched to a gene. CDR3 length: 15 residues. Germline CDR1 and CDR2: SGHAT and FQNNGV. Written as DNA, the CDR3 is TGTGCCAGCAGCGATCCCTACAGGGGGGAAGGCATTCAGTACTTC. Residues: CASSDPYRGEGIQYF.

This clonotype was seen a few times. The V and J genes are TRBV19 and TRBJ2-1, with TRBD2 matching 10 bases. The V segment lost 7 bases and the J segment 0 bases; nucleotides outside the gene matches: 6. The CDR3 spans 16 residues. CDR1 LNHDA and CDR2 SQIVND come from the germline V gene (reference sequence). CDR3 amino acids: CASKHQRGGSYNEQFF. The CDR3 nucleotides are TGTGCCAGTAAGCATCAGCGGGGGGGCTCCTACAATGAGCAGTTCTTC.

As regards this clonotype: Given a much more abundant clone one base away, this may be a read error. J is TRBJ2-7 and V is TRBV7-9; TRBD1 matches at 7 bases. This CDR3 is built from 14 residues. The germline V gene encodes CDR1 SEHNR and CDR2 FQNEAQ (reference sequence). The DNA for the CDR3 is TGTGCCAACAGCCTGAGGGACAGTTCCTACGAGCAGTACTTC. The encoded protein is CANSLRDSSYEQYF.